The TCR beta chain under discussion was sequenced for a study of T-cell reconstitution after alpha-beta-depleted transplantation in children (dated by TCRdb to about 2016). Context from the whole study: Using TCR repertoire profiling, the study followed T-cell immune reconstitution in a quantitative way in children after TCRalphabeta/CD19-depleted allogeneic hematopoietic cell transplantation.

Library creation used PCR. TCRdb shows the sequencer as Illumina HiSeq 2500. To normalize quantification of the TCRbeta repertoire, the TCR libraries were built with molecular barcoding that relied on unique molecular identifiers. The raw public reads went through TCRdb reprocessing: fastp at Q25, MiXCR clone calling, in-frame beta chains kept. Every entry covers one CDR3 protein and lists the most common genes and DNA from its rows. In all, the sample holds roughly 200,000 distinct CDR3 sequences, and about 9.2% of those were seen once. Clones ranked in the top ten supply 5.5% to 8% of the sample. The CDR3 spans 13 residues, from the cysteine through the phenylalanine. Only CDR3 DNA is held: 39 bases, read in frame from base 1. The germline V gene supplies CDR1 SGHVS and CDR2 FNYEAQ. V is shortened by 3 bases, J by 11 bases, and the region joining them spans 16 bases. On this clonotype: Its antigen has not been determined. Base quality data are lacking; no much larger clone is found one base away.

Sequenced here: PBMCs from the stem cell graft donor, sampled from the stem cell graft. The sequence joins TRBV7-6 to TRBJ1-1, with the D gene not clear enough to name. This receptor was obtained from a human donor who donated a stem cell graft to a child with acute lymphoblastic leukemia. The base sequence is TGTGCCAGCAGCTTGTCTGGAGTTGATCGGGCTTTCTTT. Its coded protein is CASSLSGVDRAFF.